This T cell receptor (beta chain) was documented in a study of T cells expressing NK-cell markers. Study background: Sorted T-cell subsets CD3+CD56+NKG2C+, CD3+CD56+NKG2C- and CD3+CD56-NKG2C+ were TCR beta-sequenced. In the group of eight sequenced donors, seven were HCMV-seropositive and one was seronegative. The study, taken as a whole, reports: Several of the donors carried dominant NKG2C+ clonotypes that took up roughly 1.0-8% of their CD8+ T cells.

A word on this clonotype: Antigen specificity is unknown.

In germline, CDR1 is SGHVS, CDR2 FQNEAQ. This CDR3 is built from 11 residues. The authors generated TCR beta cDNA through 5'RACE template switching with UMIs. For each CDR3 protein, TCRdb gives one entry from its re-call of the 5' RACE reads, without DNA. This sample's table reports more than 400,000 distinct CDR3 sequences. J is TRBJ2-5 and V is TRBV7-8. Sequencing input: blood T cells: a sorted CD56 or NKG2C T cell subset, CD4+ or CD8+ T cells, or bulk PBMC T cells (not recorded which). This clonotype was sampled from a woman between 18 and 75 years old in good health. The CDR3 spells CALQFGETQYF.